Listed here are 14 T cell receptor beta chains from one sample, sequenced in a study of blood T cell repertoires in COVID-19. Assay: immunoSEQ multiplex PCR; the TCRdb copy retains only in-frame clones and omits some. Here the sample spans just under 150,000 clones, approximately 90% being singletons. The specimen sequenced was peripheral blood. All receptors derive from a woman aged 50 to 60 with acute or convalescent COVID-19.

V is TRBV6-5 and J is TRBJ1-2; D may be TRBD1 (5 bases). V lost 11 bases to trimming and J lost 2 bases, with 12 bases between them. The CDR3 has 12 residues. The germline gives CDR1 MNHEY, CDR2 SVGAGI. The CDR3 here is CARRGKNYGYTF. CDR3 DNA sequence: TGTGCCCGCCGGGGGAAGAACTATGGCTACACCTTC.

This clone has only one observation. The rearrangement joins TRBV2 to TRBJ1-3, with a weak D call TRBD1 (6 bases). This CDR3 comprises 17 residues. V was clipped by 7 bases and J by 0 bases, with 19 bases between them. Germline V gene lookup returns CDR1 SNHLY and CDR2 FYNNEI. The CDR3 bases are TGTGCCAGCATTCGACAGGTAGTTCCACCCTCTGGAAACACCATATATTTT. It is translated as CASIRQVVPPSGNTIYF.

The genes are TRBV14 and TRBJ2-7, with TRBD1 matching 10 bases. The V and J ends lost 6 bases and 7 bases, in that order; junction bases with no gene match: 12. This CDR3 has 15 amino acids. Germline CDR1 and CDR2: SGHDN and FVKESK. The DNA for the CDR3 is TGTGCCAGCAGTCTAATCGGACAGGGGGTATGGGAGCAGTACTTC. This codes for CASSLIGQGVWEQYF.

This sequence joins TRBV9 and TRBJ2-3, with 8 bases fitting TRBD2. The CDR3 covers 17 residues. V gave up 4 bases and J gave up 3 bases; unmatched junction bases: 13. Germline CDR1 reads SGDLS; CDR2 reads YYNGEE. The CDR3 region has the DNA TGTGCCAGCAGCCTCGGGGGGGTAATGAGGTTAACAGATACGCAGTATTTT. As protein: CASSLGGVMRLTDTQYF.

This clone was picked up one time. In DNA form, the CDR3 reads TGTGCCAGCAGCCCCGGGACTAGCGGGATATCTCCCTACGAGCAGTACTTC. Protein sequence: CASSPGTSGISPYEQYF. The V call is TRBV5-4, the J call TRBJ2-7; 13 bases line up with TRBD2. Trimming cost V 4 bases and J 2 bases; bases outside gene matches: 9. There are 17 residues in the CDR3. Germline lookup yields CDR1 SGHNT and CDR2 YYREEE (reference sequence).

The rearrangement joins TRBV30 to TRBJ1-2; 9 bases match TRBD1. The V segment lost 1 base and the J segment 8 bases; nucleotides outside the gene matches: 5. In germline, CDR1 is GTSNPN, CDR2 SVGIG (reference sequence). The CDR3 sequence is 13 residues long. CDR3 nucleotides: TGTGCCTGGAGTGCCTGGACAGGGGACGGCTACACCTTC. Its translation is CAWSAWTGDGYTF.

This chain connects TRBV6-6 to TRBJ2-5; 8 bases are a match to TRBD1. CDR3 size: 15 residues. V gave up 5 bases and J gave up 7 bases; unmatched junction bases: 12. Germline V gene data show CDR1 as MNHNY and CDR2 as SVGAGI (reference sequence). The CDR3 reads CASSKDRDGGGTQYF. CDR3 in DNA: TGTGCCAGCAGTAAGGACAGGGACGGAGGTGGGACCCAGTACTTC.

The genes are TRBV21-1 and TRBJ2-3; no DNA check was done on the table's D call, TRBD2. TRBV21-1 is a listed pseudogene. This CDR3 has 17 residues. Here the CDR3 reads CASSKELAGGSTDTQYF. CDR3 nucleotide sequence: TGTGCCAGCAGCAAAGAACTAGCGGGGGGGAGCACAGATACGCAGTATTTT.

V usage is TRBV7-8 and J usage is TRBJ1-2; TRBD1 aligns across 9 bases. Germline assignment: CDR1 SGHVS and CDR2 FQNEAQ. Germline trimming cut 6 bases from V and 5 bases from J; bases unmatched to any gene: 7. This CDR3 region has 14 residues. In nucleotides, the CDR3 is TGTGCCAGCAGAGAGACAGGGGGAGGATATGGCTACACCTTC. This gives the protein CASRETGGGYGYTF.

The chain carries TRBV11-3 and TRBJ2-5; 7 bases fit TRBD1. This CDR3 is 14 amino acids long. Germline values: CDR1 SGHNT, CDR2 YENEEA. V shed 2 bases and J 4 bases; nucleotides not matched to a gene: 4. The CDR3 nucleotides read TGTGCCAGCAGCTTAACCAGGGGGTCAGAGACCCAGTACTTC. Its translation: CASSLTRGSETQYF.

The rearrangement joins TRBV29-1 to TRBJ1-1; no firm D call. Trimming removed 5 bases at V and 8 bases at J, with 15 bases between. CDR1 is SQVTM, CDR2 ANQGSEA, per germline. The CDR3 spans 12 residues. CDR3 DNA: TGCAGCGTTTCTCGCATGGGCGTGGAAGCTTTCTTT. It yields the protein CSVSRMGVEAFF.

The chain employs TRBV30 and TRBJ1-1; 7 bases are a match to TRBD1. Per the germline V gene, CDR1 is GTSNPN and CDR2 is SVGIG (reference sequence). This CDR3 is built from 13 residues. J gave up 10 bases and V 0 bases, and 8 bases lay outside the gene matches. CDR3 in DNA: TGTGCCTGGAGTGTACAGGGGCAGGGTCGAGCTTTCTTT. It is translated as CAWSVQGQGRAFF.

The chain recombines TRBV7-9 with TRBJ2-5; 7 bases are shared with TRBD2. This CDR3 region has 16 residues. Germline CDR1 reads SEHNR; CDR2 reads FQNEAQ (reference sequence). V lost 0 bases to trimming and J lost 4 bases; unmatched junction nucleotides: 8. The CDR3 here is CASSLAGGPGLETQYF. The CDR3 DNA is TGTGCCAGCAGCTTAGCGGGAGGGCCGGGTTTAGAGACCCAGTACTTC.

J is TRBJ2-2 and V is TRBV27; D is ambiguous. CDR1 is MNHEY, CDR2 SMNVEV, per germline (reference sequence). The CDR3 totals 16 residues. V was cut by 2 bases and J by 4 bases, with 14 bases left in between. CDR3 DNA: TGTGCCAGCAGTTTAAGCCTGGCCGGGTTCACCGGGGAGCTGTTTTTT. Translation gives CASSLSLAGFTGELFF.